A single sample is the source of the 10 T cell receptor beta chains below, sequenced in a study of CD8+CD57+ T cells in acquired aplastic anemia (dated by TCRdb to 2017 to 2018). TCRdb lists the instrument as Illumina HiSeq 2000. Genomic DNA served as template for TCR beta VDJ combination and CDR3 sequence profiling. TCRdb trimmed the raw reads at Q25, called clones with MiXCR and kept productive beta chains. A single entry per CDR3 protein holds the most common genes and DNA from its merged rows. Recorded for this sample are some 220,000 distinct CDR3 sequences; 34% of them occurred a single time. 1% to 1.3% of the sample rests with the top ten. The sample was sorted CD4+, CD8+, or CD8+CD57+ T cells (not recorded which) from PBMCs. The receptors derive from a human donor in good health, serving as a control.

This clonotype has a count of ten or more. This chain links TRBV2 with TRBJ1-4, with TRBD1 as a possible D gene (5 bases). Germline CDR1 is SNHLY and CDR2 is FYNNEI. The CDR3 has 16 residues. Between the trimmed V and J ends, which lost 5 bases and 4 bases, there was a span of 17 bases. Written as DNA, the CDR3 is TGTGCCAGCAGTAGCCGGGGCCCGACCAATAATGAAAAACTGTTTTTT. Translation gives CASSSRGPTNNEKLFF.

CDR3 sequence (DNA): TGTGCCTGGAGTAGGCTGGCGGGGGTTCGCAATGAGCAGTTCTTC. As protein: CAWSRLAGVRNEQFF. This rearrangement joins TRBV30 to TRBJ2-1; the match to TRBD2 covers 7 bases. After removal of 2 bases from V and 6 bases from J, the junction contained 10 bases not matched to a gene. Germline CDR1 is GTSNPN and CDR2 is SVGIG (reference sequence). The CDR3 sequence is 15 residues long.

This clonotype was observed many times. CDR3 coding DNA: TGTGCCAGCAGTGAGGCAGAATGGAACACTGAAGCTTTCTTT. Protein sequence: CASSEAEWNTEAFF. The chain links TRBV2 to TRBJ1-1; D not certain. Trimming left V 3 bases short and J 1 base short, with 9 bases between. Germline V gene lookup returns CDR1 SNHLY and CDR2 FYNNEI. The CDR3 is 14 residues long. Full variable domain (remainder filled in from reference TRBV2 and TRBJ1-1): EPEVTQTPSHQVTQMGQEVILRCVPISNHLYFYWYRQILGQKVEFLVSFYNNEISEKSEIFDDQFSVERPDGSNFTLKIRSTKLEDSAMYFCASSEAEWNTEAFFGQGTRLTVV.

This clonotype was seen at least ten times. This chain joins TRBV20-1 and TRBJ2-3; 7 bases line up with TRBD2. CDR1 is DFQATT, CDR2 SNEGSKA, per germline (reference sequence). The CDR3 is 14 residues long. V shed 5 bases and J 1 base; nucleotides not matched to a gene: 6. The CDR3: CSALPGGRTDTQYF. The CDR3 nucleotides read TGCAGTGCTCTCCCGGGGGGACGCACAGATACGCAGTATTTT.

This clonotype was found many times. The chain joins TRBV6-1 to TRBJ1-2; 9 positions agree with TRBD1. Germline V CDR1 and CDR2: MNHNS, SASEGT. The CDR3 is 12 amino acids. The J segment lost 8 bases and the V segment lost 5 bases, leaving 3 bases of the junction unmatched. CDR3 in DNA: TGTGCCAGCAGTAGGACAGGGGCGGGCTACACCTTC. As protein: CASSRTGAGYTF.

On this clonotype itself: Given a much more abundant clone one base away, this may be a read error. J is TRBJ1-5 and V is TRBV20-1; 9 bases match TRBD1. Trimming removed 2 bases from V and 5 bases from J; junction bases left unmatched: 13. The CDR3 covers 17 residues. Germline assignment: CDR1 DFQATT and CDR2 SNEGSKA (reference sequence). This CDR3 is CSARPGQGTLSDQPQHF. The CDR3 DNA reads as TGCAGTGCTAGACCGGGACAGGGAACCTTGAGCGATCAGCCCCAGCATTTT.

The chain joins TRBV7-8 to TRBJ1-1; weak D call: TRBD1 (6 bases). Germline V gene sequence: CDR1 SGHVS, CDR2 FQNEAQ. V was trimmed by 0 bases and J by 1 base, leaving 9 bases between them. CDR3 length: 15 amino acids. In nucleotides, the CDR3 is TGTGCCAGCAGCTTAGCGATACAGGGGAACACTGAAGCTTTCTTT. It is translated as CASSLAIQGNTEAFF.

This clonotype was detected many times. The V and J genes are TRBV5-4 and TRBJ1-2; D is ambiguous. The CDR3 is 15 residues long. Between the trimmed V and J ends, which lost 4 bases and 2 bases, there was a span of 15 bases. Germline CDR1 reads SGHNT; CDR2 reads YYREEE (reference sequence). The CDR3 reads CASSPGETGNYGYTF. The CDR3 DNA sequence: TGTGCCAGCAGCCCGGGCGAGACGGGGAACTATGGCTACACCTTC. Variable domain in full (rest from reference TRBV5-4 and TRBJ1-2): ETGVTQSPTHLIKTRGQQVTLRCSSQSGHNTVSWYQQALGQGPQFIFQYYREEENGRGNFPPRFSGLQFPNYSSELNVNALELDDSALYLCASSPGETGNYGYTFGSGTRLTVV.

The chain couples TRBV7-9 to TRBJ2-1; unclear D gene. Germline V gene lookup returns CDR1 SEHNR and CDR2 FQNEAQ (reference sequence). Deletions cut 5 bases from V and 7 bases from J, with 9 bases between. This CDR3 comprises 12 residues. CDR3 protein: CASSQDQNEQFF. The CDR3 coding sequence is TGTGCCAGCAGCCAAGACCAGAATGAGCAGTTCTTC.

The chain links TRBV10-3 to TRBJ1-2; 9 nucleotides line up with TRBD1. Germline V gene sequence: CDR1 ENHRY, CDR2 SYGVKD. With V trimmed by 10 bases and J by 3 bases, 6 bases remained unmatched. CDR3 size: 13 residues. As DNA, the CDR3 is TGTGCCACCCAACAGGGGGCGGACTATGGCTACACCTTC. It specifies CATQQGADYGYTF.